The subject of this entry is one T cell receptor (beta chain). Its antigen is unidentified. TCRdb's table, derived via immunoSEQ multiplex PCR, lists solely in-frame clones and lacks some. Of about 140,000 clones in the sample, over 85% were seen once. Germline CDR1 reads WNHNN; CDR2 reads SYGVQD (reference sequence). The CDR3 is 16 amino acids. V shed 9 bases and J 5 bases; nucleotides not matched to a gene: 11. These data belong to a study of T cell responses to AZD1222 COVID-19 vaccine. Study outcomes and limitations: Two AZD1222 administrations were followed by greater Spike-specific TCR breadth and depth. Donors were largely white British and mainly female; clonal diversity was possibly underestimated. Among vaccine-associated CD4 TCRs, coverage spanned spike, with dominance at 160-218 and 743-854. Targets within unmutated variant regions were reportedly found for nearly half of spike-specific TCRs.

This receptor was identified in an adult in good health. This sample comprised peripheral blood, obtained on day 0 of AZD1222 vaccination. V gene TRBV10-1 combines with J gene TRBJ2-1; 12 bases map to TRBD2. The CDR3 is CARRTTSGSVHNEQFF. In DNA, the CDR3 is TGCGCCAGGAGAACGACTAGCGGGAGTGTCCACAATGAGCAGTTCTTC.